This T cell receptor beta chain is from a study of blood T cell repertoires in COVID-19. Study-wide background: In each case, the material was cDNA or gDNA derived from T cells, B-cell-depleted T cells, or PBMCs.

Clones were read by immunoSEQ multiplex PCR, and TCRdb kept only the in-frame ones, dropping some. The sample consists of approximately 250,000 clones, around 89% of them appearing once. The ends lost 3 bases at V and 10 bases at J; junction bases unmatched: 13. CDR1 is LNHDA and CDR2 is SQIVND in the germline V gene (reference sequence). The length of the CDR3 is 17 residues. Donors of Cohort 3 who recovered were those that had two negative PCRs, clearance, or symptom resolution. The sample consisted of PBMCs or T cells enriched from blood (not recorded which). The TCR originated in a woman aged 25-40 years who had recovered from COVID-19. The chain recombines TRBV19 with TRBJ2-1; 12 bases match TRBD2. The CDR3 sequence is CASSIASGRAGEKEQFF. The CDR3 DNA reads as TGTGCCAGTAGTATCGCTAGCGGGAGGGCCGGAGAAAAAGAGCAGTTCTTC.